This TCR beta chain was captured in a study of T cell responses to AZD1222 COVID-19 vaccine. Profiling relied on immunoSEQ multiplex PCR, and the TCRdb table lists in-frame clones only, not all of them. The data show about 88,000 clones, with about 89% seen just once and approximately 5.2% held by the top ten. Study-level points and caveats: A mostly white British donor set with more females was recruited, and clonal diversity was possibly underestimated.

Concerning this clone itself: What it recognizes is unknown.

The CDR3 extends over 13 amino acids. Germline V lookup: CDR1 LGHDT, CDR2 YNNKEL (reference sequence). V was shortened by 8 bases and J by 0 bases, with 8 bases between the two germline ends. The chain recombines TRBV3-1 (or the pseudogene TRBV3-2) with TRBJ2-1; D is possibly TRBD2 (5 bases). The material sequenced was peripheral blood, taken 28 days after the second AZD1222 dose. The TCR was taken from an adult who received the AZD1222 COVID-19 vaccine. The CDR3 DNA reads TGTGCCAGCCGGGAAAGCTCCTACAATGAGCAGTTCTTC. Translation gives CASRESSYNEQFF.